This TCR beta chain is drawn from a study of patients and donors after allogeneic stem cell transplantation. TCRdb used MiXCR to reprocess the RT-PCR reads, holding one entry per CDR3 protein. The profile covers 390,000 or so distinct CDR3 sequences, with approximately 16% appearing a single time and over 6% taken by the ten largest. Trimming took 2 bases from V and 2 from J; bases not matched to a gene: 6. Germline V CDR1 and CDR2: SEHNR, FQNEAQ (reference sequence). The length of the CDR3 is 16 residues. The chain carries TRBV7-9 and TRBJ2-1, with 7 bases matching TRBD2. This TCR was recovered from a human donor who was either an allogeneic HSCT recipient or a stem cell or donor lymphocyte infusion donor (not recorded which). It is not recorded whose cells these are; they may come from a transplant donor. Sequences were obtained from blood, either unsorted or a sorted T cell fraction (not recorded which). The CDR3 region is CASSLQPAGTYNEQFF. CDR3 nucleotide sequence: TGTGCCAGCAGCTTACAACCAGCGGGGACCTACAATGAGCAGTTCTTC.